This T cell receptor beta chain was obtained from a study of blood T cell repertoires in COVID-19. Study-level background: From T cells, B-cell-depleted T cells, or PBMCs came the material, which was cDNA or gDNA.

Germline trimming cut 4 bases from V and 6 bases from J; bases unmatched to any gene: 5. The germline gives CDR1 SGHNT, CDR2 YYREEE (reference sequence). This CDR3 region has 15 residues. This table comes from immunoSEQ multiplex PCR, and its TCRdb copy is limited to in-frame clones, with some not included. Altogether some 350,000 clones are present, around 91% being singletons, with the ten largest covering 2.5% to 4%. Sequencing was carried out using peripheral blood. This receptor was identified in a woman aged 18-29 years who had recovered from COVID-19. The chain carries TRBV5-4 and TRBJ2-1; 12 nucleotides match TRBD2. The CDR3 DNA reads as TGTGCCAGCAGCCGACTAGCGGGAGTAGTCAATGAGCAGTTCTTC. The encoded protein is CASSRLAGVVNEQFF.